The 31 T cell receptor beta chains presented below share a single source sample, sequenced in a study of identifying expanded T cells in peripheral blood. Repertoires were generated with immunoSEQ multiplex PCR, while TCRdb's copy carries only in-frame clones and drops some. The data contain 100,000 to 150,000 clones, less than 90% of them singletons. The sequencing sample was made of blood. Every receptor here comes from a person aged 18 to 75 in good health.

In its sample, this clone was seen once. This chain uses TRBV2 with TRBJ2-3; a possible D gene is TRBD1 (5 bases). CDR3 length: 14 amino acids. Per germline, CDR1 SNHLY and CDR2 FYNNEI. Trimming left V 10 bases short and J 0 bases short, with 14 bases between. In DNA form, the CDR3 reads TGTGCCAATTCAAGGGGCACTAGCACAGATACGCAGTATTTT. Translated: CANSRGTSTDTQYF. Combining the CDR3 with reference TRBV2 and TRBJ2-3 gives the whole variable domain EPEVTQTPSHQVTQMGQEVILRCVPISNHLYFYWYRQILGQKVEFLVSFYNNEISEKSEIFDDQFSVERPDGSNFTLKIRSTKLEDSAMYFCANSRGTSTDTQYFGPGTRLTVL.

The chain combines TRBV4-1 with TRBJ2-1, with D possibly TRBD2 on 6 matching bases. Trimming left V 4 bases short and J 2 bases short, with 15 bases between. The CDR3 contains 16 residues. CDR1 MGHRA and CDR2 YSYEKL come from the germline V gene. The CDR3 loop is CASSLERGMTYNEQFF. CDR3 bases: TGCGCCAGCAGCCTGGAACGGGGGATGACCTACAATGAGCAGTTCTTC.

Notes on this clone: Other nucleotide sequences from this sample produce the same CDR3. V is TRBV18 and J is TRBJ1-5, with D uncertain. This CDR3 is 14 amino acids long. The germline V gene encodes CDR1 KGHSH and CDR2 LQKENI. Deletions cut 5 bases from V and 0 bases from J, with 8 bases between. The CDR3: CASSRQDSNQPQHF. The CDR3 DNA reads TGTGCCAGCTCAAGGCAGGATAGCAATCAGCCCCAGCATTTT.

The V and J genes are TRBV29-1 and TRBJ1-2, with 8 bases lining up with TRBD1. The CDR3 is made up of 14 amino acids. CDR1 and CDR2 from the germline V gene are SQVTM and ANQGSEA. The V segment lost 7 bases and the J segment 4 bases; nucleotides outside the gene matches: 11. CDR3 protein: CSGGNEDRAYGYTF. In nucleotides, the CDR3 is TGCAGCGGAGGAAACGAGGACAGGGCCTATGGCTACACCTTC.

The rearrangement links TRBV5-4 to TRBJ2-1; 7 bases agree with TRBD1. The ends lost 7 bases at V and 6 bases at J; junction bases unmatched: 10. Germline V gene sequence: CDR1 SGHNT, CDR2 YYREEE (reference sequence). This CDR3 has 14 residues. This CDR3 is CASRSDRTRNEQFF. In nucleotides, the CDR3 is TGTGCCAGCCGCTCGGACAGGACCCGCAATGAGCAGTTCTTC.

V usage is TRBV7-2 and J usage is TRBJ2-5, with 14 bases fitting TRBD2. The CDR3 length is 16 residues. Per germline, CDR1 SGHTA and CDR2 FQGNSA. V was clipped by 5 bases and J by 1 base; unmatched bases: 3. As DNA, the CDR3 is TGTGCCAGCAGCGCGGGACTAGCGGGGGCCCAAGAGACCCAGTACTTC. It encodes CASSAGLAGAQETQYF.

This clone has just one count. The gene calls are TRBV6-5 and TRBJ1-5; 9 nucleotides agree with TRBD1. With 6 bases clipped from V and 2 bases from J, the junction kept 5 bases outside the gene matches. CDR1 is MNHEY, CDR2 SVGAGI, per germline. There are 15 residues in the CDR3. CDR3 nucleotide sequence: TGTGCCAGCAGGGCACAGGGGGCCGGCAATCAGCCCCAGCATTTT. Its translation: CASRAQGAGNQPQHF.

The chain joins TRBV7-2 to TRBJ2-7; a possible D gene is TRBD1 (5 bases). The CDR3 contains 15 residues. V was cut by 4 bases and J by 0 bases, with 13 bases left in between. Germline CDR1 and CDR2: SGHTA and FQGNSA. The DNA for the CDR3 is TGTGCCAGCAGCTCCGAGACAGAGACCTCCTACGAGCAGTACTTC. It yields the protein CASSSETETSYEQYF.

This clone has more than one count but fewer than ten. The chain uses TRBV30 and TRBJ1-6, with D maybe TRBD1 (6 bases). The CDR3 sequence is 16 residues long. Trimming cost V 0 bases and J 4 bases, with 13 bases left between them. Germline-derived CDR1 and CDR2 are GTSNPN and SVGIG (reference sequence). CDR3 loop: CAWSVPSRGYNSPLHF. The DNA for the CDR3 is TGTGCCTGGAGTGTACCCAGCAGGGGATATAATTCACCCCTCCACTTT.

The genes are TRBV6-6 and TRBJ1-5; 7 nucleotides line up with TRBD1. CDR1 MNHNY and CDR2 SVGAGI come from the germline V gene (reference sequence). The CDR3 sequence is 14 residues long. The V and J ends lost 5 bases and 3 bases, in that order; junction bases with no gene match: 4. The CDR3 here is CASSTDRVNQPQHF. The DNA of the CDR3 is TGTGCCAGCAGTACCGACAGGGTCAATCAGCCCCAGCATTTT.

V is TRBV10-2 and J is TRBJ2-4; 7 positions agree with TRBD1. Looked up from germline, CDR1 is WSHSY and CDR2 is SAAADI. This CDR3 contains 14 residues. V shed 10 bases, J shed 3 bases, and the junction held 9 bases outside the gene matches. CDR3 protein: CATIPGDSKNIQYF. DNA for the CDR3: TGCGCCACCATTCCCGGGGACAGCAAAAACATTCAGTACTTC.

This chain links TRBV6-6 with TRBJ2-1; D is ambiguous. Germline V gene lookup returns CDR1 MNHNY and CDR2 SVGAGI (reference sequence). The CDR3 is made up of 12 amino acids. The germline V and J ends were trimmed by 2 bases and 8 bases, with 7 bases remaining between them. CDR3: CASSYTTDEQFF. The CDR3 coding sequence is TGTGCCAGCAGTTACACCACGGATGAGCAGTTCTTC.

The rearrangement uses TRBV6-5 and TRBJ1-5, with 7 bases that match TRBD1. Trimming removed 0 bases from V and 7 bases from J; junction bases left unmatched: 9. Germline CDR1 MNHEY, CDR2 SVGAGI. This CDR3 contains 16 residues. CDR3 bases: TGTGCCAGCAGTTACTCTTCAGGCAGGGGGGACCAGCCCCAGCATTTT. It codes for CASSYSSGRGDQPQHF.

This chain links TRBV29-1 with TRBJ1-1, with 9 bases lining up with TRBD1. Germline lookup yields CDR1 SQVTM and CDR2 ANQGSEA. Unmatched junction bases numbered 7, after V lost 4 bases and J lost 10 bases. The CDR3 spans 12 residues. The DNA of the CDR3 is TGCAGCGTTGTGGGACAGGGAAGAGGAGCTTTCTTT. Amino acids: CSVVGQGRGAFF.

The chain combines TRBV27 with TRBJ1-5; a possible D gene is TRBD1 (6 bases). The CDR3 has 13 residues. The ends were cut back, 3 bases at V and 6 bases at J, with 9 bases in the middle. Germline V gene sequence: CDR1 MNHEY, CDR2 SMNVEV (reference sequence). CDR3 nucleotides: TGTGCCAGCAGTTTTGGGGGCAGTCAGCCCCAGCATTTT. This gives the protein CASSFGGSQPQHF.

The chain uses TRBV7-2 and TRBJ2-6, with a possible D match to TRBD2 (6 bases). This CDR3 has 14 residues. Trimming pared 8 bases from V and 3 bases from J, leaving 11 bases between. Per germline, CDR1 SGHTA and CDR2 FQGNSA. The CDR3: CASGAGFGANVLTF. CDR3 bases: TGTGCCAGCGGCGCGGGGTTTGGGGCCAACGTCCTGACTTTC. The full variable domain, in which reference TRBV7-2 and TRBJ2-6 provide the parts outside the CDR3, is GAGVSQSPSNKVTEKGKDVELRCDPISGHTALYWYRQSLGQGLEFLIYFQGNSAPDKSGLPSDRFSAERTGGSVSTLTIQRTQQEDSAVYLCASGAGFGANVLTFGAGSRLTVL.

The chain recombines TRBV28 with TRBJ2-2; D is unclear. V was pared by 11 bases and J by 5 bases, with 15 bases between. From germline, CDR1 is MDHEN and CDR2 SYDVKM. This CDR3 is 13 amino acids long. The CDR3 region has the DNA TGTGCCGGAGTCTCTAGATATACCGGGGAGCTGTTTTTT. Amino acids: CAGVSRYTGELFF.

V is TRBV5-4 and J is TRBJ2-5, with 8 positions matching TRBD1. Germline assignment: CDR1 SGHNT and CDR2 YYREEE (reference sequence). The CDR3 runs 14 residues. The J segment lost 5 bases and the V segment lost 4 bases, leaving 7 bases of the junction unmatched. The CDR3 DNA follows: TGTGCCAGCAGCACTGGACAGGGCCGCGAGACCCAGTACTTC. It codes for CASSTGQGRETQYF.

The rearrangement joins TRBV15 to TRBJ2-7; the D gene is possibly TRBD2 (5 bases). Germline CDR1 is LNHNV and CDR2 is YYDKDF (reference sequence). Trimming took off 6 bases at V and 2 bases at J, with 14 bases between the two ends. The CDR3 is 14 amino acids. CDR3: CATSKGGLTYEQYF. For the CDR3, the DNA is TGTGCCACCAGTAAAGGAGGACTGACCTACGAGCAGTACTTC.

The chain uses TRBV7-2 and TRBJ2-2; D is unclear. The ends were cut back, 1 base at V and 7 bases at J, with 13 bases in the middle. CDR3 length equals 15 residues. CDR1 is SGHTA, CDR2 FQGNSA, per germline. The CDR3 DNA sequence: TGTGCCAGCAGCTTAGACGTTACCTTGGGCGGGGAGCTGTTTTTT. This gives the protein CASSLDVTLGGELFF.

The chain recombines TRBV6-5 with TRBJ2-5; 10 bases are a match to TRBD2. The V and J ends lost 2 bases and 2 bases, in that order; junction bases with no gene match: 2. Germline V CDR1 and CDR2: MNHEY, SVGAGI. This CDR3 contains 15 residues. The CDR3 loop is CASSYQRGGQETQYF. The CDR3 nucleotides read TGTGCCAGCAGTTACCAGCGGGGGGGACAAGAGACCCAGTACTTC.

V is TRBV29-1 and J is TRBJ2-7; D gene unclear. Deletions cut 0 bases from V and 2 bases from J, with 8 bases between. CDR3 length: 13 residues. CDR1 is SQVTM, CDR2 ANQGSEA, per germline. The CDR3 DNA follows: TGCAGCGTTGAAGAAGGTAGCCCCTACGAGCAGTACTTC. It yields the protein CSVEEGSPYEQYF.

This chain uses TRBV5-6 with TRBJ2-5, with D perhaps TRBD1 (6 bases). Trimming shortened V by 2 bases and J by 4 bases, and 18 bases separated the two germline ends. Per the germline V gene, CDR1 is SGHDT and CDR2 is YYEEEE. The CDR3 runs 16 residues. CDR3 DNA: TGTGCCAGCAGCTTCCTCCGTGACAGGTTAGGAGAGACCCAGTACTTC. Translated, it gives CASSFLRDRLGETQYF.

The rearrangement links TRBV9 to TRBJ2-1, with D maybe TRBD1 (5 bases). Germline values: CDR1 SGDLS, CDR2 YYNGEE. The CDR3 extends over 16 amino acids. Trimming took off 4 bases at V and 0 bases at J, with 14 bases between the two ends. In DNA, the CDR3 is TGTGCCAGCAGCTTCCTGACAGAGAGCTCCTACAATGAGCAGTTCTTC. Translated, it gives CASSFLTESSYNEQFF. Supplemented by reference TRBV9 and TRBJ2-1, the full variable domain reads DSGVTQTPKHLITATGQRVTLRCSPRSGDLSVYWYQQSLDQGLQFLIQYYNGEERAKGNILERFSAQQFPDLHSELNLSSLELGDSALYFCASSFLTESSYNEQFFGPGTRLTVL.

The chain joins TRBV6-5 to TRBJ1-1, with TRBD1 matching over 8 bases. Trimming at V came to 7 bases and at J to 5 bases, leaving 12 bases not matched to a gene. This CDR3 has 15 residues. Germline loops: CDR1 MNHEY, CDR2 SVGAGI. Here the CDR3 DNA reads TGTGCCAGCAACCCCCCCGCAGGGGGCATAACTGAAGCTTTCTTT. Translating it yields CASNPPAGGITEAFF.

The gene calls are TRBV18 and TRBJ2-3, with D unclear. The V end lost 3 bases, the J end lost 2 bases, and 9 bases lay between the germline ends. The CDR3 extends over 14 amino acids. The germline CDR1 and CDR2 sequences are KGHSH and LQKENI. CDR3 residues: CASSPRAVTDTQYF. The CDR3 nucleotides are TGTGCCAGCTCACCTCGAGCAGTCACAGATACGCAGTATTTT.

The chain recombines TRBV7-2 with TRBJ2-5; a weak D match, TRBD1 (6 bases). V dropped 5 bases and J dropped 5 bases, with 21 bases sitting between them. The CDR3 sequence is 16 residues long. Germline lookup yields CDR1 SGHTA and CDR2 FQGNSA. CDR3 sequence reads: CASSPQTGPRWETQYF. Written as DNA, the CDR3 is TGTGCCAGCAGCCCCCAGACAGGACCACGGTGGGAGACCCAGTACTTC.

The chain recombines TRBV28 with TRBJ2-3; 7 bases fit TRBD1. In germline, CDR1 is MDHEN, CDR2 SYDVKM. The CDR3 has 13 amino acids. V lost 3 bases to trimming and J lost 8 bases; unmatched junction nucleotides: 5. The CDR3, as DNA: TGTGCCAGCAGTTTTAACAGGGGAACTACGCAGTATTTT. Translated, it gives CASSFNRGTTQYF.

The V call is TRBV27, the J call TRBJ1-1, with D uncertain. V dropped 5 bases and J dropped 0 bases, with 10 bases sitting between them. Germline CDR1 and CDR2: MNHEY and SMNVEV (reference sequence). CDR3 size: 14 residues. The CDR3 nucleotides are TGTGCCAGCAGTGGCCGGACGGTGAACACTGAAGCTTTCTTT. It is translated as CASSGRTVNTEAFF.

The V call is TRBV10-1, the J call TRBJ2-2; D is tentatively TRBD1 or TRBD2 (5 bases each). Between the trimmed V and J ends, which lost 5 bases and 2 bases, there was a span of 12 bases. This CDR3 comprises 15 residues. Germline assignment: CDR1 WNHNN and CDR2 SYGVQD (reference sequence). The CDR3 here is CASSSGRLNTGELFF. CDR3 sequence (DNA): TGCGCCAGCAGTTCGGGACGCTTAAACACCGGGGAGCTGTTTTTT.

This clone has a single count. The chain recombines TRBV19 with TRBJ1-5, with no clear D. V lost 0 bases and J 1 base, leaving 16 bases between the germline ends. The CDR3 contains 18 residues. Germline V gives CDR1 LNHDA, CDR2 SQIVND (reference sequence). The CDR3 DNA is TGTGCCAGTAGTATAGAGGCATATGGAATGAGGAGCAATCAGCCCCAGCATTTT. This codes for CASSIEAYGMRSNQPQHF.